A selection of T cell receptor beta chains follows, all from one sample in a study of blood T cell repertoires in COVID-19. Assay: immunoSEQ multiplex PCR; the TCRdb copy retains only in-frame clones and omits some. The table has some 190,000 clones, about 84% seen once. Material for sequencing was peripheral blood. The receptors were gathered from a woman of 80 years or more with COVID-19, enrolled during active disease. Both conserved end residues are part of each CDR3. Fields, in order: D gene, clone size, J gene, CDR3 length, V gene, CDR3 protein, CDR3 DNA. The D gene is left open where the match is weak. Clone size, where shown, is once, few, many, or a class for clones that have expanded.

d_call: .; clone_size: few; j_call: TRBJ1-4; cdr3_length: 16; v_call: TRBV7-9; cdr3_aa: CASSLAWEAGDEKLFF; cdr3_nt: TGTGCCAGCAGCCTGGCCTGGGAGGCGGGCGATGAAAAACTGTTTTTT
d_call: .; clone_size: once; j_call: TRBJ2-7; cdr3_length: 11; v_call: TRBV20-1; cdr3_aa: CSARGWEEQYF; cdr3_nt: TGCAGTGCTAGAGGGTGGGAGGAGCAGTACTTC
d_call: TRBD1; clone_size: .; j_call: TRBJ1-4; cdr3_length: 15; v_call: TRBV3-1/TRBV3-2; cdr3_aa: CASSQEGRTGEKLFF; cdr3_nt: TGTGCCAGCAGCCAAGAGGGACGGACAGGGGAAAAACTGTTTTTT
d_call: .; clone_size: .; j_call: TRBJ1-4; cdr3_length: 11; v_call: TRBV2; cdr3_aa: CASTQGEKLFF; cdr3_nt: TGTGCCAGCACTCAGGGGGAAAAACTGTTTTTT
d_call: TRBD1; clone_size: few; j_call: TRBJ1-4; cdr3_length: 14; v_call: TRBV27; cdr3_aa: CASSLSRTGGKLFF; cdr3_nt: TGTGCCAGCAGTTTATCAAGGACAGGAGGAAAACTGTTTTTT
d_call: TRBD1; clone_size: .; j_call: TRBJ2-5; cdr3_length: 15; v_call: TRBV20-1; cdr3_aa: CSASLRTGGRETQYF; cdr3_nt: TGCAGTGCTAGTTTGCGGACAGGGGGCCGAGAGACCCAGTACTTC
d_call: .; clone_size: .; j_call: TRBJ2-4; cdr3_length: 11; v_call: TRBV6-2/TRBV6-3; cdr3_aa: CASSSGSDQYF; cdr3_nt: TGTGCCAGCAGTTCAGGGTCTGATCAGTACTTC
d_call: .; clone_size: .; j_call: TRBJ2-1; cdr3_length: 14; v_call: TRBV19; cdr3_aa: CASSGLSLYNEQFF; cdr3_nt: TGTGCCAGCAGTGGACTGTCTCTCTACAATGAGCAGTTCTTC
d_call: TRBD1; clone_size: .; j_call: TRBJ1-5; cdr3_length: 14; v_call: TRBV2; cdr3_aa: CASSADRVVQPQHF; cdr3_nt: TGTGCCAGCAGCGCAGACAGGGTGGTACAGCCCCAGCATTTT
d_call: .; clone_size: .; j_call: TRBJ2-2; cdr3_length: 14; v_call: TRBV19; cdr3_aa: CASSMGLGTGELFF; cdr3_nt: TGTGCCAGTAGTATGGGGCTCGGCACCGGGGAGCTGTTTTTT
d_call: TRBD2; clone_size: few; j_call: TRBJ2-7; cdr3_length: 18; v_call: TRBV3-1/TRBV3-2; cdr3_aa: CASSQVIVGLAGAYEQYF; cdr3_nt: TGTGCCAGCAGCCAAGTCATCGTCGGGTTAGCGGGAGCCTACGAGCAGTACTTC
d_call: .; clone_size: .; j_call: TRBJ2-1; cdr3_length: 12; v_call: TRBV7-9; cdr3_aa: CASSLTGGEQFF; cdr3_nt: TGTGCCAGCAGCTTGACTGGGGGGGAGCAGTTCTTC
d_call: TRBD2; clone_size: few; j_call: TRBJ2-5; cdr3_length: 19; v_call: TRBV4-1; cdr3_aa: CASSPIGASGVGDQETQYF; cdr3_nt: TGCGCCAGCAGCCCGATTGGGGCTAGCGGGGTGGGGGACCAAGAGACCCAGTACTTC
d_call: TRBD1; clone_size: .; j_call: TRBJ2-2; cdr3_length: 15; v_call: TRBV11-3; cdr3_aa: CASSLGTGVPGELFF; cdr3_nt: TGTGCCAGCAGCTTGGGGACAGGGGTACCCGGGGAGCTGTTTTTT
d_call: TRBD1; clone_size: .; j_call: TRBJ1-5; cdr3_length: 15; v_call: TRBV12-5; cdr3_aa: CASGFGTGRNQPQHF; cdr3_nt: TGTGCTAGTGGTTTCGGGACAGGGCGAAATCAGCCCCAGCATTTT
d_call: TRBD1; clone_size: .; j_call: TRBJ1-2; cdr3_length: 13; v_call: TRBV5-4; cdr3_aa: CASTLQGARGYTF; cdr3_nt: TGTGCCAGCACCTTACAGGGGGCACGAGGCTACACCTTC
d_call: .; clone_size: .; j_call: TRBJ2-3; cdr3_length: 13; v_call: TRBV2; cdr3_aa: CASRWGRTDTQYF; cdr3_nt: TGTGCCAGCCGATGGGGGCGCACAGATACGCAGTATTTT